This T cell receptor (beta chain) was retrieved from a study of OX40 agonist ivuxolimab in advanced cancers. Sequencing used immunoSEQ multiplex PCR; TCRdb keeps in-frame clones, though not all of them. Seen here are around 80,000 clones, around 90% observed once, and the top ten hold around 0.19%. J was trimmed by 2 bases and V by 1 base; bases with no gene match: 3. CDR1 is SGHNT and CDR2 is YYREEE in the germline V gene (reference sequence). The CDR3 is 16 amino acids. This clonotype was obtained from an adult with an advanced solid tumor such as melanoma, head and neck, liver or kidney cancer. Sequencing used CD4+ or CD8+ T cells sorted from blood, obtained in a trial of the OX40 agonist ivuxolimab. This chain joins TRBV5-4 and TRBJ2-3; TRBD2 agrees at 11 bases. CDR3 loop: CASSLYSGRATDTQYF. In nucleotides, the CDR3 is TGTGCCAGCAGCTTGTATAGCGGGAGGGCCACAGATACGCAGTATTTT.